This T cell receptor (beta chain) was sequenced in a study of cytomegalovirus exposure and HLA in healthy donors. Regarding the study as a whole: Researchers reported that a few CMV-associated chains were confirmed in vitro as CMV antigen-specific. Published work reported that the classifier diagnosed cytomegalovirus status with high specificity and sensitivity.

This table comes from immunoSEQ multiplex PCR, and its TCRdb copy is limited to in-frame clones, with some not included. Of roughly 150,000 clones listed, roughly 84% were seen once; the top ten hold roughly 10%. About this clone itself: Its antigen remains unknown.

The junction had 7 bases not matched to a gene; V was cut back by 6 bases and J by 5 bases. The CDR3 loop spans 14 amino acids. Germline CDR1 is SGHAT and CDR2 is FQNNGV. The donors were members of the validation cohort, which comprised 90 to 150 subjects and was separate from the first cohort of 666 subjects. The chain is built from TRBV11-2 and TRBJ2-3, with 8 bases identical to TRBD2. The sample comprised PBMCs. The sequence derives from a man younger than 40 in good health and CMV-seropositive. The CDR3 DNA reads as TGTGCCAGCAGGCCCCCCCTAGCGGGAGATACGCAGTATTTT. Protein sequence: CASRPPLAGDTQYF.